This is a list of T cell receptor beta chains from one sample in a study of T cell responses to AZD1222 COVID-19 vaccine. Sequencing used immunoSEQ multiplex PCR; TCRdb keeps in-frame clones, though not all of them. The repertoire consists of 84,000 or so clones, with roughly 90% occurring once and the leading ten covering about 2.9%. The specimen comprised peripheral blood, sampled on day 0 of AZD1222 vaccination. The receptors come from an adult in good health. CDR3s include the opening cysteine and the closing phenylalanine or tryptophan. The order of the fields is CDR3 protein, CDR3 DNA, D gene, J gene, V gene, clone size. The D gene is left open where the match is weak. Expanded clones are given a class, and other clones once, few, many or no size at all.

CDR3: CASSLWGGNTEAFF; DNA: TGTGCCAGCAGTTTATGGGGGGGGAACACTGAAGCTTTCTTT; D: .; J: TRBJ1-1; V: TRBV28; size: .
CDR3: CASSQDLVTGELFF; DNA: TGTGCCAGCAGCCAAGATTTGGTAACCGGGGAGCTGTTTTTT; D: .; J: TRBJ2-2; V: TRBV3-1/TRBV3-2; size: .
CDR3: CSVGGVGTEAFF; DNA: TGCAGCGTTGGAGGGGTAGGCACTGAAGCTTTCTTT; D: .; J: TRBJ1-1; V: TRBV29-1; size: .
CDR3: CASSPRVGRPPEAFF; DNA: TGTGCCAGCAGTCCGAGGGTTGGGCGACCACCCGAAGCTTTCTTT; D: .; J: TRBJ1-1; V: TRBV27; size: .
CDR3: CASSPLNTRKNYGYTF; DNA: TGCGCCAGCAGCCCCCTGAACACTCGGAAAAACTATGGCTACACCTTC; D: .; J: TRBJ1-2; V: TRBV4-1; size: .
CDR3: CATPAGAQNEQFF; DNA: TGTGCCACGCCGGCCGGGGCTCAAAATGAGCAGTTCTTC; D: .; J: TRBJ2-1; V: TRBV6-4; size: many
CDR3: CASSPGEAYRGYTF; DNA: TGTGCCAGCAGTCCGGGAGAGGCGTATCGAGGCTACACCTTC; D: .; J: TRBJ1-2; V: TRBV5-4; size: once
CDR3: CATSRGSDQETQYF; DNA: TGTGCCACCAGCAGAGGCTCAGATCAAGAGACCCAGTACTTC; D: .; J: TRBJ2-5; V: TRBV15; size: .
CDR3: CASSSLAGASQETQYF; DNA: TGTGCCAGCAGCTCTTTAGCGGGGGCGAGCCAAGAGACCCAGTACTTC; D: TRBD2; J: TRBJ2-5; V: TRBV5-4; size: .
CDR3: CASSGRDLGNTIYF; DNA: TGTGCCAGCAGCGGCCGGGACCTTGGAAACACCATATATTTT; D: .; J: TRBJ1-3; V: TRBV9; size: .
CDR3: CASRPGGLNTEAFF; DNA: TGTGCCAGCAGACCCGGGGGGTTGAACACTGAAGCTTTCTTT; D: .; J: TRBJ1-1; V: TRBV27; size: .
CDR3: CASSIKGPTEAFF; DNA: TGTGCCAGTAGTATAAAGGGGCCCACTGAAGCTTTCTTT; D: .; J: TRBJ1-1; V: TRBV19; size: .